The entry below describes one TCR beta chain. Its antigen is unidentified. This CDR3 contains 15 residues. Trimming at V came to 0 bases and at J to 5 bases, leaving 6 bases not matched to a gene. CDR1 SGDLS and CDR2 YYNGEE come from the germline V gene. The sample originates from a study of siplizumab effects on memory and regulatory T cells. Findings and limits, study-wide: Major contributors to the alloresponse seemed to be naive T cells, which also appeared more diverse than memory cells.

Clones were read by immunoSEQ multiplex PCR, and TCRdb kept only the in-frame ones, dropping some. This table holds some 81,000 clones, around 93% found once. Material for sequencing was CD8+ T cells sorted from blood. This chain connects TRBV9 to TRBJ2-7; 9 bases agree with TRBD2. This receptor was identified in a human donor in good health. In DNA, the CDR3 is TGTGCCAGCAGCGTAGGACTAGCGGACCTCCACGAGCAGTACTTC. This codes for CASSVGLADLHEQYF. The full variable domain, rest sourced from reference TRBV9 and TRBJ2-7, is DSGVTQTPKHLITATGQRVTLRCSPRSGDLSVYWYQQSLDQGLQFLIQYYNGEERAKGNILERFSAQQFPDLHSELNLSSLELGDSALYFCASSVGLADLHEQYFGPGTRLTVT.